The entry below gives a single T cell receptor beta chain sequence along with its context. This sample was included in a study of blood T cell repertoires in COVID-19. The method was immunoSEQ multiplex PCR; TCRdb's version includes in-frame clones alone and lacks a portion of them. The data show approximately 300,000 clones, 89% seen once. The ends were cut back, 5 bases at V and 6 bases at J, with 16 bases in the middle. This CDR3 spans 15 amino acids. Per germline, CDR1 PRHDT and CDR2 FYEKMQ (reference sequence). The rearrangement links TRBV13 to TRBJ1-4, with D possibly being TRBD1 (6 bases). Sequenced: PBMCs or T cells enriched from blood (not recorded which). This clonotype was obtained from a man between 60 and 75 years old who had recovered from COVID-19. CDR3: CASSNLGQSHEKLFF. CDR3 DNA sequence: TGTGCCAGCAGCAATCTGGGACAATCTCATGAAAAACTGTTTTTT.